This entry lists 26 T cell receptor beta chains sequenced from one sample in a study of blood T cells in healthy people across ages. Using a J-beta primer mix together with a sample-barcoded 5' primer, a second PCR was run for roughly 7 to 12 cycles. TCRdb re-analysed the 5' RACE reads in MiXCR, keeping a single row per CDR3 protein. This sample has hundreds of thousands of distinct CDR3 sequences, with approximately 21% found just once. Sequencing was done on a sample of blood. These receptors were collected from a man in his 70s in good health.

This clonotype was recorded a few times. The rearrangement joins TRBV2 to TRBJ2-5; 11 bases map to TRBD2. The better agreement between TRBJ2-1 and the DNA end casts doubt on the J call. This CDR3 is 16 amino acids long. The germline CDR1 and CDR2 sequences are SNHLY and FYNNEI. The CDR3 DNA is TGTGCCAGCAGTGACGGACTAGCGGGCGCCTACAATGAGCAGTTCTTC. Encoded protein: CASSDGLAGAYNEQFF.

This clonotype was seen a few times. The chain recombines TRBV27 with TRBJ2-6, with D unresolved. This CDR3 contains 16 residues. V was clipped by 5 bases and J by 1 base, with 12 bases between them. Germline V CDR1 and CDR2: MNHEY, SMNVEV (reference sequence). The CDR3: CASSPSRWSGANVLTF. In DNA, the CDR3 is TGTGCCAGCAGTCCATCGAGGTGGTCTGGGGCCAACGTCCTGACTTTC.

This clonotype has more than one count but fewer than ten. The CDR3 DNA reads as TGCAGTGCTAGAGCTTGGACTAGCGGGAGGCCCCAGTACTTC. Residues: CSARAWTSGRPQYF. V usage is TRBV20-1 and J usage is TRBJ2-7, with 14 bases aligning to TRBD2. CDR3 length: 14 amino acids. With 1 base clipped from V and 10 bases from J, the junction kept 6 bases outside the gene matches. Germline CDR1 and CDR2: DFQATT and SNEGSKA (reference sequence).

This clonotype was counted between two and nine times. The chain links TRBV12-3 or TRBV12-4 to TRBJ2-1, with TRBD1 matching over 8 bases. V lost 2 bases, J lost 6 bases, and 6 bases stayed unmatched. The CDR3 has 15 residues. The CDR3 protein is CASSLQGAGSNEQFF. The CDR3 nucleotides read TGTGCCAGCAGTTTACAGGGGGCAGGGTCCAATGAGCAGTTCTTC.

The CDR3 DNA sequence: TGCAGTGCTAGGAAGGGGGCGACCCCAGCTAACTATGGCTACACCTTC. It translates to CSARKGATPANYGYTF. The J gene is TRBJ1-2, the V gene TRBV20-1, with TRBD1 identical over 7 bases. The CDR3 spans 16 residues. CDR1 and CDR2 (germline): DFQATT, SNEGSKA (reference sequence). V was pared by 3 bases and J by 0 bases, with 10 bases of the junction left unmatched.

This clonotype occurred a few times. The chain employs TRBV20-1 and TRBJ2-1; D unclear. The CDR3 runs 16 residues. V was clipped by 0 bases and J by 3 bases, with 15 bases between them. Germline V gene data show CDR1 as DFQATT and CDR2 as SNEGSKA (reference sequence). CDR3 in amino acids: CSARDFAALNYNEQFF. As DNA, the CDR3 is TGCAGTGCTAGAGATTTCGCAGCATTAAACTACAATGAGCAGTTCTTC.

This chain links TRBV5-1 with TRBJ1-4; no clear D. CDR1 is SGHRS and CDR2 is YFSETQ in the germline V gene. The CDR3 length is 12 residues. Trimming left V 3 bases short and J 6 bases short, with 6 bases between. The CDR3 spells CASSSGHEKLFF. The CDR3 region has the DNA TGCGCCAGCAGCTCAGGACATGAAAAACTGTTTTTT.

The V gene is TRBV7-2, the J gene TRBJ2-5; D might be TRBD2 (6 bases). V lost 5 bases and J 1 base, leaving 14 bases between the germline ends. Germline CDR1 is SGHTA and CDR2 is FQGNSA. The CDR3 has 15 amino acids. CDR3 DNA sequence: TGTGCCAGCAGCGGTCCGGGAGTCGCCCAAGAGACCCAGTACTTC. It encodes CASSGPGVAQETQYF. Combining the CDR3 with reference TRBV7-2 and TRBJ2-5 gives the whole variable domain GAGVSQSPSNKVTEKGKDVELRCDPISGHTALYWYRQSLGQGLEFLIYFQGNSAPDKSGLPSDRFSAERTGGSVSTLTIQRTQQEDSAVYLCASSGPGVAQETQYFGPGTRLLVL.

This clonotype turned up a few times. The chain links TRBV15 to TRBJ1-4; D is unclear. CDR3 length: 15 residues. V lost 0 bases to trimming and J lost 3 bases, with 8 bases between them. Germline V gives CDR1 LNHNV, CDR2 YYDKDF (reference sequence). The CDR3 loop is CATSRDPGSNEKLFF. CDR3 coding DNA: TGTGCCACCAGCAGAGATCCTGGGTCTAATGAAAAACTGTTTTTT.

The table lists this clonotype with many counts. This rearrangement joins TRBV29-1 to TRBJ2-7; 8 positions match TRBD2. V shed 0 bases and J 6 bases; nucleotides not matched to a gene: 7. The CDR3 loop spans 14 amino acids. The germline gives CDR1 SQVTM, CDR2 ANQGSEA. CDR3 sequence reads: CSVEDSGRAREQYF. The CDR3 DNA is TGCAGCGTTGAAGATTCCGGGAGGGCCCGCGAGCAGTACTTC.

The chain has TRBV4-1 and TRBJ2-5, with TRBD2 identical over 8 bases. The assigned J gene may be wrong: the sequence end matches TRBJ2-7 better. Germline V lookup: CDR1 MGHRA, CDR2 YSYEKL. There are 16 residues in the CDR3. The CDR3 bases are TGCGCCAGCAGCCAAGGATTAACTAGCGGAAACTACGAGCAGTACTTC. Its translation: CASSQGLTSGNYEQYF.

V gene TRBV5-1 combines with J gene TRBJ2-3; D gene uncertain. V was clipped by 4 bases and J by 0 bases, with 15 bases between them. CDR1 is SGHRS and CDR2 is YFSETQ in the germline V gene. CDR3 length equals 16 residues. CDR3 region: CASSASLGPSTDTQYF. In nucleotides, the CDR3 is TGCGCCAGCAGCGCGTCTCTCGGCCCTAGCACAGATACGCAGTATTTT.

CDR3 residues: CSARAPPLAGDQETQYF. CDR3 sequence (DNA): TGCAGTGCTAGAGCTCCCCCTCTAGCGGGAGACCAAGAGACCCAGTACTTC. The rearrangement uses TRBV20-1 and TRBJ2-5; 10 bases agree with TRBD2. This CDR3 spans 17 amino acids. The J segment lost 0 bases and the V segment lost 1 base, leaving 8 bases of the junction unmatched. The germline V gene encodes CDR1 DFQATT and CDR2 SNEGSKA (reference sequence).

The chain combines TRBV5-1 with TRBJ2-5; the match to TRBD2 covers 9 bases. Germline loops: CDR1 SGHRS, CDR2 YFSETQ. J gave up 1 base and V 5 bases, and 9 bases lay outside the gene matches. This CDR3 region has 16 residues. The CDR3 reads CASRSGTSSLQETQYF. CDR3 coding DNA: TGCGCCAGCAGATCCGGGACTAGCTCACTCCAAGAGACCCAGTACTTC.

This clonotype was observed a handful of times. The rearrangement uses TRBV11-2 and TRBJ2-5; 13 nucleotides match TRBD2. The assigned J gene may be wrong: the sequence end matches TRBJ2-7 better. Germline values: CDR1 SGHAT, CDR2 FQNNGV. This CDR3 has 13 amino acids. The CDR3 is CASGTSGTYEQYF. The CDR3 DNA reads as TGTGCCAGTGGGACTAGCGGGACCTACGAGCAGTACTTC.

The V and J genes are TRBV20-1 and TRBJ1-6; 10 bases align to TRBD1. The length of the CDR3 is 16 residues. Germline-derived CDR1 and CDR2 are DFQATT and SNEGSKA (reference sequence). V was pared by 5 bases and J by 12 bases, with 16 bases of the junction left unmatched. The CDR3 here is CSARNRDRGQLRPLHF. The CDR3 bases are TGCAGTGCTCGCAACCGGGACAGGGGCCAACTAAGACCCCTCCACTTT.

V usage is TRBV12-3 or TRBV12-4 and J usage is TRBJ2-3; tentative D call: TRBD2 (5 bases). This CDR3 region has 16 residues. V shed 4 bases and J shed 5 bases, with 19 bases lying between them. In nucleotides, the CDR3 is TGTGCCAGCAGTTCCCTCTTAGTGGGAGTGGTAGATACGCAGTATTTT. It specifies CASSSLLVGVVDTQYF.

J is TRBJ1-1 and V is TRBV6-1; the D is unclear. With 3 bases removed from V and 2 bases from J, the gap between germline ends came to 10 bases. This CDR3 has 14 amino acids. The germline gives CDR1 MNHNS, CDR2 SASEGT. DNA of the CDR3: TGTGCCAGCAGTGAGTTTGGAGTAAACACTGAAGCTTTCTTT. Its protein is CASSEFGVNTEAFF.

This clonotype was seen ten or more times. J is TRBJ2-3 and V is TRBV10-3; tentative D call: TRBD2 (6 bases). Per the germline V gene, CDR1 is ENHRY and CDR2 is SYGVKD. Trimming removed 6 bases at V and 1 base at J, with 17 bases between. This CDR3 is 16 amino acids long. For the CDR3, the DNA is TGTGCCATCAGAGCGAGACTAGATGGGGGCACAGATACGCAGTATTTT. It yields the protein CAIRARLDGGTDTQYF.

This clonotype has just a few counts. The gene calls are TRBV7-2 and TRBJ2-5, with D maybe TRBD1 (5 bases). Per the germline V gene, CDR1 is SGHTA and CDR2 is FQGNSA. There are 14 residues in the CDR3. V was cut by 2 bases and J by 5 bases, with 12 bases left in between. DNA of the CDR3: TGTGCCAGCAGCTTAAACCCAGGGCACGAGACCCAGTACTTC. Its translation is CASSLNPGHETQYF.

This clonotype turned up a few times. V gene TRBV7-9 combines with J gene TRBJ2-1, with 7 nucleotides matching TRBD2. Germline V gene sequence: CDR1 SEHNR, CDR2 FQNEAQ (reference sequence). Germline trimming cut 3 bases from V and 2 bases from J; bases unmatched to any gene: 4. The CDR3 consists of 15 residues. CDR3 in DNA: TGTGCCAGCAGCTTCGGGGAGGGCCCCTACAATGAGCAGTTCTTC. It encodes CASSFGEGPYNEQFF.

This chain links TRBV20-1 with TRBJ2-3, with 9 bases lining up with TRBD2. CDR1 and CDR2 (germline): DFQATT, SNEGSKA (reference sequence). This CDR3 is 14 amino acids long. The junction had 6 bases not matched to a gene; V was cut back by 3 bases and J by 5 bases. In DNA, the CDR3 is TGCAGTGCTAGTTCGGGACTAGCATTAGATACGCAGTATTTT. Translation: CSASSGLALDTQYF.

The V and J genes are TRBV6-1 and TRBJ2-1; TRBD1 agrees at 7 bases. V dropped 7 bases and J dropped 4; count of bases not matched to a gene: 7. Germline V gives CDR1 MNHNS, CDR2 SASEGT. The CDR3 sequence is 14 residues long. DNA of the CDR3: TGTGCCAGCACCGGGGACAGCTTTTACAATGAGCAGTTCTTC. This sequence encodes CASTGDSFYNEQFF.

This clonotype appeared a few times. CDR3 sequence reads: CASSHKTEGLGYEQYF. CDR3 sequence (DNA): TGCGCCAGCAGCCATAAGACAGAAGGACTAGGGTACGAGCAGTACTTC. The rearrangement links TRBV4-1 to TRBJ2-7; 7 nucleotides match TRBD2. CDR1 and CDR2 from the germline V gene are MGHRA and YSYEKL. The CDR3 loop spans 16 amino acids. The trim removed 3 bases at V and 4 bases at J, leaving 12 bases unmatched.

This clonotype showed up just a few times. The chain joins TRBV12-3 or TRBV12-4 to TRBJ1-4, with 8 bases lining up with TRBD1. After removal of 6 bases from V and 8 bases from J, the junction contained 8 bases not matched to a gene. The CDR3 has 14 residues. CDR3 nucleotides: TGTGCCAGCAGGGGTCGGACAGGGACGGAAAAACTGTTTTTT. Its protein product is CASRGRTGTEKLFF.

The table lists this clonotype with a few counts. The chain joins TRBV2 to TRBJ2-5, with TRBD1 identical over 7 bases. The germline CDR1 and CDR2 sequences are SNHLY and FYNNEI. The V gene end was trimmed by 4 bases and the J gene end by 5 bases; junction bases not matched to a gene: 7. This CDR3 is built from 14 residues. DNA for the CDR3: TGTGCCAGCAGTGGAGTAGGCAGGGGGGAGACCCAGTACTTC. Translated: CASSGVGRGETQYF.